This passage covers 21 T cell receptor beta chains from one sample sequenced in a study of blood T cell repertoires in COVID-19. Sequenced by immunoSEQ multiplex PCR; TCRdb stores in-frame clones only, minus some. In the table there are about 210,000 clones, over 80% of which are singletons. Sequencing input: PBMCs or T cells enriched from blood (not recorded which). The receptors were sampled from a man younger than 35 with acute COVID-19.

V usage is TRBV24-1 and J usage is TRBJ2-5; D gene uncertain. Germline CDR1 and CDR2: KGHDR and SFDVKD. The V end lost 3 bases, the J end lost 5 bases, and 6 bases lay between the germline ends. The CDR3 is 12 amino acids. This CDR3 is CATSDQWETQYF. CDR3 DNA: TGTGCCACCAGTGATCAGTGGGAGACCCAGTACTTC.

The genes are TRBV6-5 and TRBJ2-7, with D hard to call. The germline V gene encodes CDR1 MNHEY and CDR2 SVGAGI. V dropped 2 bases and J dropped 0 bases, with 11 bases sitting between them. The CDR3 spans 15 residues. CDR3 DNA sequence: TGTGCCAGCAGTTACGCTGCGGCCAGCTCCTACGAGCAGTACTTC. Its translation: CASSYAAASSYEQYF.

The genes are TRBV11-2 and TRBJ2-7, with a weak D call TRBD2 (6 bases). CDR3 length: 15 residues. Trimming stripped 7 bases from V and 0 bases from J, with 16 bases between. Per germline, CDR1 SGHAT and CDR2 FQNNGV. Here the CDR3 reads CASTHEAGDSYEQYF. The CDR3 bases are TGTGCCAGCACCCATGAAGCGGGCGACTCCTACGAGCAGTACTTC.

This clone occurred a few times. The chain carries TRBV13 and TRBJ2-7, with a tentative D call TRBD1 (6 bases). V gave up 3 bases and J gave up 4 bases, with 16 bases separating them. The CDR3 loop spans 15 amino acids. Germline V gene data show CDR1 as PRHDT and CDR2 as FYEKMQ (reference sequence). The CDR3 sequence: CASSFEPGQQYEQYF. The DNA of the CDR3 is TGTGCCAGCAGCTTCGAGCCGGGACAACAATACGAGCAGTACTTC.

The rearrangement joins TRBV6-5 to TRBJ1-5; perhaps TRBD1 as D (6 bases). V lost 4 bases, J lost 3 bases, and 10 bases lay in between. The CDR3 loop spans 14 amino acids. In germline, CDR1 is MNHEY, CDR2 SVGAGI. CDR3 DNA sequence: TGTGCCAGCAGTTCACAGGGCCCCAATCAGCCCCAGCATTTT. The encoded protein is CASSSQGPNQPQHF.

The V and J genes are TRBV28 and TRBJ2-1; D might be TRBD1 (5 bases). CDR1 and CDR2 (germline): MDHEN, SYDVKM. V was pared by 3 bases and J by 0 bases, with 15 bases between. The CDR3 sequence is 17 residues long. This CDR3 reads CASSFLAGSSSYNEQFF. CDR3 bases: TGTGCCAGCAGTTTCTTGGCAGGGTCTAGCTCCTACAATGAGCAGTTCTTC.

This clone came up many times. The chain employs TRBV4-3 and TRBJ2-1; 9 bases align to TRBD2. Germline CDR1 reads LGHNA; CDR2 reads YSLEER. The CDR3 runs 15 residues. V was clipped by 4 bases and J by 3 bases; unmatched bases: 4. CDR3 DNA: TGCGCCAGCAGCCGGAGACTAGCGGACTACAATGAGCAGTTCTTC. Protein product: CASSRRLADYNEQFF.

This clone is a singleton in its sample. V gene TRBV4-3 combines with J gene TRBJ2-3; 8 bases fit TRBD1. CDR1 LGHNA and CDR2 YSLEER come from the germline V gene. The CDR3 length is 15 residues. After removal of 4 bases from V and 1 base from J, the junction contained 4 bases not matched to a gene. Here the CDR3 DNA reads TGCGCCAGCAGCCCGGACAGGGCTGGCACAGATACGCAGTATTTT. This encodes CASSPDRAGTDTQYF.

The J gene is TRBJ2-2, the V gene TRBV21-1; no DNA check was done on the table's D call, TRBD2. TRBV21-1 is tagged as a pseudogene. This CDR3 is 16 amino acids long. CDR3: CASSKAGESGTGELFF. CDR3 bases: TGTGCCAGCAGCAAAGCCGGAGAATCGGGCACCGGGGAGCTGTTTTTT.

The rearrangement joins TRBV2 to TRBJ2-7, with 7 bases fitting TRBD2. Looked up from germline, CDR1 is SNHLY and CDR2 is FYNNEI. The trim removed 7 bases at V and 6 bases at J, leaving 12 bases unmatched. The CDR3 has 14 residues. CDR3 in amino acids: CASNPSGMALEQYF. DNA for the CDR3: TGTGCCAGCAATCCCAGCGGGATGGCTCTCGAGCAGTACTTC.

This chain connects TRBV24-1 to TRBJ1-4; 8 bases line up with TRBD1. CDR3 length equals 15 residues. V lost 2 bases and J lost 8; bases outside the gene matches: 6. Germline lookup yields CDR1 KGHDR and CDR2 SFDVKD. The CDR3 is CATSDSDRGEEKLFF. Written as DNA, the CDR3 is TGTGCCACCAGTGATTCCGACAGGGGAGAGGAAAAACTGTTTTTT.

The CDR3 sequence is CASSLTQAYEQYF. DNA for the CDR3: TGTGCCAGCAGCTTGACACAAGCCTACGAGCAGTACTTC. The V call is TRBV28, the J call TRBJ2-7; D is uncertain. This CDR3 comprises 13 residues. CDR1 is MDHEN, CDR2 SYDVKM, per germline. With 6 bases removed from V and 2 bases from J, the gap between germline ends came to 11 bases.

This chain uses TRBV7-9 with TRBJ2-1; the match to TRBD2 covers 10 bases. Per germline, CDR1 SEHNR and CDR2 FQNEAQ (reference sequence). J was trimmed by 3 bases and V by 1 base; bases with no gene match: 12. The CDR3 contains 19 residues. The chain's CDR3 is CASSLVTASGSWGYNEQFF. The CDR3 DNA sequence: TGTGCCAGCAGCTTAGTTACGGCTAGCGGGAGCTGGGGCTACAATGAGCAGTTCTTC.

DNA for the CDR3: TGCGCCAGCAGCTTGGGCGGGACAGCCTCCTACGAGCAGTACTTC. It yields the protein CASSLGGTASYEQYF. The J gene is TRBJ2-7, the V gene TRBV5-1; the D gene is possibly TRBD1 (7 bases). Per germline, CDR1 SGHRS and CDR2 YFSETQ. CDR3 length equals 15 residues. The V gene lost 0 bases and the J gene lost 0 bases, with 10 bases spanning the gap.

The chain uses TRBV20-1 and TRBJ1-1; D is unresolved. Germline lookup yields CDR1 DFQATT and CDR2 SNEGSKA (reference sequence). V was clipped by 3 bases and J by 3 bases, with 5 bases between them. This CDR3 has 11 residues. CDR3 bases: TGCAGTGCTAGTCAGGACACTGAAGCTTTCTTT. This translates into CSASQDTEAFF.

CDR3 in DNA: TGTGCCAGCAGCGTTGTGGGAGGGCCGGATACGCAGTATTTT. It specifies CASSVVGGPDTQYF. The J gene is TRBJ2-3, the V gene TRBV9; 7 bases map to TRBD2. The junction had 6 bases not matched to a gene; V was cut back by 2 bases and J by 6 bases. Germline assignment: CDR1 SGDLS and CDR2 YYNGEE. The length of the CDR3 is 14 residues.

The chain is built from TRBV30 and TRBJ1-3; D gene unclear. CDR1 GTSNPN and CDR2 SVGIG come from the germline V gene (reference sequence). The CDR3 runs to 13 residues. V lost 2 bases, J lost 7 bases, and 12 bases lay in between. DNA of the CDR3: TGTGCCTGGAGTAACGGACTTAGCAACACCATATATTTT. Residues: CAWSNGLSNTIYF.

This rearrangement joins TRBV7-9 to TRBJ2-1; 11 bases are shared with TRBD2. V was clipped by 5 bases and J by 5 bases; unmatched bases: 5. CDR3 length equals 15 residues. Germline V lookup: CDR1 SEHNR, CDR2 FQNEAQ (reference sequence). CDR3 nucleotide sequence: TGTGCCAGCAGCCTAGGGACTAGCGGAGACAATGAGCAGTTCTTC. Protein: CASSLGTSGDNEQFF.

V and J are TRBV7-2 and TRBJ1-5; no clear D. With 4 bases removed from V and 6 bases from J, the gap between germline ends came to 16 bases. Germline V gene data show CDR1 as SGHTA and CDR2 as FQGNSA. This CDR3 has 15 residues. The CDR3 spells CASSSRGADGQPQHF. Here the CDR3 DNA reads TGTGCCAGCAGCTCCCGAGGAGCGGACGGTCAGCCCCAGCATTTT.

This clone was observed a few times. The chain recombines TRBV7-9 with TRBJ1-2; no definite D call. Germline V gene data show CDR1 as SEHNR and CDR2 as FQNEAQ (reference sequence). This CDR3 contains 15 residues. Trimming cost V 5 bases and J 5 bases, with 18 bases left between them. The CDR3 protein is CASSPRTVLGYGYTF. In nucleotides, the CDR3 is TGTGCCAGCAGCCCTCGGACGGTACTAGGGTATGGCTACACCTTC. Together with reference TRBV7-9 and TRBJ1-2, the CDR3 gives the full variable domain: DTGVSQNPRHKITKRGQNVTFRCDPISEHNRLYWYRQTLGQGPEFLTYFQNEAQLEKSRLLSDRFSAERPKGSFSTLEIQRTEQGDSAMYLCASSPRTVLGYGYTFGSGTRLTVV.

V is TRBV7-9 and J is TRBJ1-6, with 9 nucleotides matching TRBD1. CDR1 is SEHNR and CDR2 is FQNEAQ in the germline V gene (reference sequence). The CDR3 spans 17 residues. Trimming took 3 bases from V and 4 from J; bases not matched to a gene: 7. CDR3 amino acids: CASSFSPGQGYNSPLHF. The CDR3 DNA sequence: TGTGCCAGCAGCTTCTCCCCGGGACAGGGTTATAATTCACCCCTCCACTTT. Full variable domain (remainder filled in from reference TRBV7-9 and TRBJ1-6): DTGVSQNPRHKITKRGQNVTFRCDPISEHNRLYWYRQTLGQGPEFLTYFQNEAQLEKSRLLSDRFSAERPKGSFSTLEIQRTEQGDSAMYLCASSFSPGQGYNSPLHFGNGTRLTVT.